A selection of T cell receptor beta chains follows, all from one sample in a study of cytomegalovirus exposure and HLA in healthy donors. Assay used: immunoSEQ multiplex PCR; TCRdb lists only in-frame clones, some missing. Seen here are fewer than 200,000 clones, roughly four fifths observed once, and the top ten hold roughly 1.5%. Sequencing was carried out using PBMCs. Every receptor here comes from a woman aged 18-35 years in good health and CMV-seronegative. Each CDR3 is given without its conserved first and last residue. A clone size is listed for some rows: how often the clone was seen (once, few, many), or a class if it is expanded.

V gene,clone size,CDR3 protein
TRBV6-6,few,ASSYVQGPLSYEQY
TRBV27,.,ASRSFDSNEQF
TRBV6-5,.,ASSYFRQGGAYEQY
TRBV10-3,.,AISREGALANEQF
TRBV5-8,.,ASSWGQVNYEQY
TRBV11-2,.,ASSLDRVVGYT
TRBV4-1,few,ASSQEQGSGANVLT
TRBV14,.,ASSQVKGAGANVLT
TRBV6-1,.,ASPNPLQLNTEAF
TRBV28,.,ASSPLGQEHEQY
TRBV7-9,.,ASSSQGRSGSSYNEQF
TRBV2,.,ASFATGVTEAF
TRBV7-2,.,ASSPRTGANGYT
TRBV7-7,.,ASSQNSGRASLY